Here is one T cell receptor beta chain with its context. Its target is not known. Read data end 3 residues before the CDR3 end; the end is taken from the germline J gene. This record belongs to a study of T cell clonality in common variable immunodeficiency. Whole-study findings and limits: Fewer deletions and N-nucleotide insertions were reportedly seen in common variable immunodeficiency TCR beta sequences. Shared TCRbeta clones were fewer between CVID subjects than controls.

Blood came from CVID subjects not ill and not taking immunomodulatory or immunosuppressive medication. Donors gave about 5 to 8.5 ml heparinized peripheral whole blood. With 5 bases removed from V and 2 bases from J, the gap between germline ends came to 13 bases. Germline V CDR1 and CDR2: LNHDA, SQIVND (reference sequence). CDR3 length: 15 amino acids. Control and CVID samples contributed equal amounts of genomic DNA. This table comes from immunoSEQ multiplex PCR, and its TCRdb copy is limited to in-frame clones, with some not included. Altogether about 26,000 clones were found in the sample, and no singletons occur.

The sequence came from a human donor with common variable immunodeficiency. The chain joins TRBV19 to TRBJ1-5; D is ambiguous. The sequenced sample consisted of peripheral blood mononuclear cells. The CDR3 bases that were read are TGTGCCAGTAGTTTGATAGCCCCCCGCAATCAGCCC. Translation: CASSLIAPRNQP. The full CDR3 protein reads CASSLIAPRNQPQHF. Drawing the rest from reference TRBV19 and TRBJ1-5, the complete variable domain is DGGITQSPKYLFRKEGQNVTLSCEQNLNHDAMYWYRQDPGQGLRLIYYSQIVNDFQKGDIAEGYSVSREKKESFPLTVTSAQKNPTAFYLCASSLIAPRNQPQHFGDGTRLSIL.